A selection of T cell receptor beta chains follows, all from one sample in a study of monozygotic twins with inflammatory bowel disease. TCRdb reprocessed the 5' RACE reads and keeps a single row for each CDR3 protein, giving no DNA. Its table records about 210,000 distinct CDR3 sequences. Material: blood. Receptors were obtained from a human donor with ulcerative colitis or Crohn's disease, or a healthy co-twin of an affected twin (not recorded which). CDR3s include the opening cysteine and the closing phenylalanine or tryptophan.

V,J,length,CDR3
TRBV15,TRBJ1-2,14,CATSRDQGSYGYTF
TRBV3-1,TRBJ1-1,14,CASSQVRLNTEAFF
TRBV6-1,TRBJ2-1,14,CASRLTGPNNEQFF
TRBV3-1,TRBJ1-1,14,CASSQAGQRTEAFF
TRBV7-9,TRBJ2-2,13,CASSQSPVGELFF
TRBV6-5,TRBJ1-2,17,CASSYVISRGRFYGYTF
TRBV7-6,TRBJ2-3,19,CASSISPSQGQGITDTQYF
TRBV12-3/TRBV12-4,TRBJ1-3,17,CASSPPGNSGFGNTIYF
TRBV10-3,TRBJ1-6,13,CAIRGNGNSPLHF
TRBV7-9,TRBJ1-5,14,CASSLGQHNQPQHF
TRBV7-7,TRBJ2-5,14,CASSLAVTSETQYF
TRBV5-1,TRBJ2-1,17,CASSLAPLAGKVYEHFF
TRBV20-1,TRBJ1-1,15,CSAPLQMSRGWQAFF
TRBV29-1,TRBJ2-5,13,CSVQAGRQETQYF
TRBV29-1,TRBJ1-2,12,CSVEDLTYGYTF
TRBV27,TRBJ1-1,13,CASSLFAGTEAFF
TRBV20-1,TRBJ1-6,14,CSAADSSYNSLLHF
TRBV7-2,TRBJ2-2,15,CASSLAGLNSGELFF
TRBV6-2/TRBV6-3,TRBJ1-1,14,CASSRREGATEAFF
TRBV20-1,TRBJ2-5,12,CSASGEKETQYF
TRBV5-1,TRBJ1-4,14,CASSLESPNEKLFF
TRBV5-1,TRBJ2-3,14,CASTVSAGADTQYF
TRBV5-8,TRBJ1-5,15,CASSLYRYSNQPQHF
TRBV4-1,TRBJ2-3,13,CASSQDAGNTQYF
TRBV27,TRBJ2-1,13,CASSLRGLNEQFF
TRBV20-1,TRBJ1-1,18,CSASERYRGFVRRTEAFF
TRBV5-1,TRBJ1-1,14,CASSLEVQVTEAFF
TRBV18,TRBJ1-1,15,CASSPRATTESEAFF
TRBV4-1,TRBJ2-1,13,CASSRPQQGVLSF
TRBV7-9,TRBJ2-2,12,CASSFGPGELFF
TRBV3-1,TRBJ2-1,15,CASSRGFWGHNEQFF